In its sample, the clone carrying this T cell receptor beta chain was seen once. The data belong to a study of blood T cell repertoires in COVID-19. In the study overall: Whether acute or convalescent, the COVID-19 samples came from the United States, Italy and Spain.

Participants' own reports of clinical history determined their cohort assignment. Trimming left V 5 bases short and J 7 bases short, with 12 bases between. The germline CDR1 and CDR2 sequences are SEHNR and FQNEAQ (reference sequence). The CDR3 spans 12 residues. Under the authors' procedure: Amplification of reference gene primers provided the estimated nucleated cell counts. The data were produced by immunoSEQ multiplex PCR, yet TCRdb's version contains in-frame clones alone and is incomplete. V and J calls plus clone size are reproduced from that table; the DNA served to infer D and trimming. Among about 310,000 clones listed, 87% were seen once.

The clonotype comes from a woman aged 18-29 years who had recovered from COVID-19. The V and J genes are TRBV7-9 and TRBJ2-7, with D tentatively TRBD1 (6 bases). Sequencing was done on a sample of PBMCs or T cells enriched from blood (not recorded which). The CDR3 bases are TGTGCCAGCAGCCCAGGGGCAGGGGAGCAGTACTTC. It is translated as CASSPGAGEQYF.